This TCR beta chain was captured in a study of radiation and T cells in renal cell carcinoma. Assay used: immunoSEQ multiplex PCR; TCRdb lists only in-frame clones, some missing. The sample records 120,000 to 150,000 clones, 75% to 90% being singletons. Of note for this clone: Its cognate antigen is unknown.

CDR1 LGHNA and CDR2 YSLEER come from the germline V gene. V was pared by 4 bases and J by 2 bases, with 13 bases between. This CDR3 contains 15 residues. General study results and limits: In blood, top tumor clones expanded by 2 weeks, shrinking by 4. Pretreatment tumor biopsies were lacking, so baseline clonotypes are unknown.

Time point given: blood 4 weeks post-SBRT, at nephrectomy. Treatment denoted: 15 Gy SBRT to primary tumor, nephrectomy 4 weeks later. The receptor was derived from a woman aged 50 to 65 with renal cell carcinoma. The rearrangement joins TRBV4-3 to TRBJ2-3; no definite D call. The source material was blood, sampled from a patient whose treatment included radiotherapy and nephrectomy. CDR3 bases: TGCGCCAGCAGCCTAGGTCAGCGATCCACAGATACGCAGTATTTT. Protein sequence: CASSLGQRSTDTQYF.